The rows below give T cell receptor beta chains drawn from one sample of a study of cytomegalovirus exposure and HLA in healthy donors. Generated by immunoSEQ multiplex PCR, the TCRdb table keeps only in-frame clones and is missing some. Here the sample spans roughly 250,000 clones, around 87% being singletons. The specimen was PBMCs. These receptors all come from a woman aged 30 to 39 in good health and CMV-seropositive. Each CDR3 is given with its conserved first and last residue. Fields, in order: J gene, V gene, CDR3 protein.

>TRBJ2-1|TRBV5-1
CASSVPETSGYNEQFF
>TRBJ1-4|TRBV5-1
CASSREFATNEKLFF
>TRBJ2-1|TRBV27
CASSLSIKWSSGVEGNEQFF
>TRBJ2-7|TRBV6-6
CASSFTGLGGYEQYF
>TRBJ2-7|TRBV10-3
CAIRPAGQTWGYEQYF
>TRBJ2-7|TRBV9
CASSPTISSYEQYF
>TRBJ2-3|TRBV27
CASTQRGTDTQYF
>TRBJ2-7|TRBV9
CASSVGASGKRTEQYF
>TRBJ1-1|TRBV23-1
CASSLTKKNTEAFF
>TRBJ2-1|TRBV7-3
CASSPTRMGEQFF
>TRBJ2-1|TRBV28
CASSLSFAAAASYNEQFF
>TRBJ2-1|TRBV5-1
CASSSAGQGMGQFF
>TRBJ2-7|TRBV5-1
CASSQGLAGYGSSYEQYF
>TRBJ2-7|TRBV27
CASILTGRLVYEQYF
>TRBJ2-1|TRBV2
CASSSSRLAGEQFF
>TRBJ2-1|TRBV27
CASRWANPSYNEQFF
>TRBJ1-5|TRBV7-9
CASSFGANSNQPQHF
>TRBJ1-1|TRBV11-3
CASTRGQGAKGATEAFF
>TRBJ2-7|TRBV6-4
CASSDLASGRTYEQYF
>TRBJ2-7|TRBV2
CASSEGNYEQYF
>TRBJ1-5|TRBV28
CASSFPQGRNQPQHF
>TRBJ2-1|TRBV27
CASHSGSSYNEQFF
>TRBJ1-2|TRBV5-6
CASSHPGQGNAGYTF
>TRBJ1-1|TRBV15
CATGRVVTEAFF
>TRBJ1-2|TRBV27
CASSLSQDNYGYTF
>TRBJ1-5|TRBV19
CASLQGPLYSNQPQHF
>TRBJ1-1|TRBV6-5
CASSYSRLKMNTEAFF
>TRBJ2-3|TRBV30
CALTGTSLTDTQYF
>TRBJ1-2|TRBV4-1
CASSQTVNYGYTF
>TRBJ1-2|TRBV27
CASSLRSRFPPNYGYTF
>TRBJ2-7|TRBV30
CAWSPTDGRYYEQYF
>TRBJ2-7|TRBV9
CASSVEPTDEQYF
>TRBJ1-1|TRBV5-6
CASSLERTGVRRTEAFF
>TRBJ1-2|TRBV27
CASSFGENYGYTF
>TRBJ2-7|TRBV28
CASSLASEQYF
>TRBJ1-4|TRBV2
CASRDRGEKLFF
>TRBJ2-3|TRBV2
CASSSQLAGTGDTQYF
>TRBJ2-7|TRBV30
CAWRIQGYEQYF
>TRBJ2-7|TRBV15
CATSRDSEEYEQYF
>TRBJ2-5|TRBV7-2
CASRDTGSTKETQYF
>TRBJ2-5|TRBV27
CASTTSGGGLETQYF
>TRBJ2-7|TRBV19
CASSIADEQYF
>TRBJ1-1|TRBV28
CASPQRTGDTEAFF